Shown below are 20 T cell receptor beta chains from a single sample sequenced in a study of identical twins. TCRdb called the 5' RACE reads again in MiXCR, with one record for every CDR3 protein. The data contain about 660,000 distinct CDR3 sequences, over 8.5% of them singletons. This same sample was also taken into another study, of yellow fever vaccine responses in identical twins.

Sequencing was done on a sample of PBMCs. The receptors stem from a woman aged 18-30 years in good health.

This clonotype has more than one count but fewer than ten. This rearrangement joins TRBV10-2 to TRBJ2-1, with 7 bases lining up with TRBD2. J was trimmed by 0 bases and V by 0 bases; bases with no gene match: 8. The CDR3 totals 18 residues. Germline V gene data show CDR1 as WSHSY and CDR2 as SAAADI. CDR3 sequence (DNA): TGCGCCAGCAGTGAGTCGTTTGGGGGGGGGAGCTCCTACAATGAGCAGTTCTTC. Translation gives CASSESFGGGSSYNEQFF.

On this clonotype itself: With a much larger clone just one base away, this may be a read error. V is TRBV27 and J is TRBJ2-5, with TRBD2 as a possible D gene (6 bases). The V end was cut by 2 bases, the J end by 3 bases, with 16 bases between. This CDR3 region has 16 residues. Germline V gene data show CDR1 as MNHEY and CDR2 as SMNVEV (reference sequence). The CDR3 DNA sequence: TGTGCCAGCAGTTTAGTTGGGCTAGCGCTTGAAGAGACCCAGTACTTC. This sequence encodes CASSLVGLALEETQYF.

This clonotype was detected only a few times. This chain links TRBV25-1 with TRBJ2-2, with D hard to call. The germline CDR1 and CDR2 sequences are MGHDK and SYGVNS. The germline V and J ends were trimmed by 3 bases and 7 bases, with 12 bases remaining between them. The CDR3 sequence is 14 residues long. CDR3 bases: TGTGCCAGCAGTGAGCCTCAGGAAAACGGGGAGCTGTTTTTT. This translates into CASSEPQENGELFF. The entire variable domain, with the rest obtained from reference TRBV25-1 and TRBJ2-2, is as follows: EADIYQTPRYLVIGTGKKITLECSQTMGHDKMYWYQQDPGMELHLIHYSYGVNSTEKGDLSSESTVSRIRTEHFPLTLESARPSHTSQYLCASSEPQENGELFFGEGSRLTVL.

CDR3 in amino acids: CASSDGSGSTDTQYF. The CDR3 coding sequence is TGTGCCAGCAGTGACGGGTCGGGAAGCACAGATACGCAGTATTTT. The V and J genes are TRBV6-4 and TRBJ2-3; D is perhaps TRBD2 (5 bases). Looked up from germline, CDR1 is MRHNA and CDR2 is SNTAGT. This CDR3 region has 15 residues. The V and J ends lost 2 bases and 0 bases respectively, with 9 bases between them.

This clonotype was recorded many times. The chain links TRBV20-1 to TRBJ2-1; TRBD2 agrees at 9 bases. The CDR3 is 11 amino acids. With V trimmed by 8 bases and J by 9 bases, 5 bases remained unmatched. CDR1 is DFQATT and CDR2 is SNEGSKA in the germline V gene (reference sequence). The CDR3, as DNA: TGCAGTCCTCTAGCGGGGTTTGAGCAGTTCTTC. Encoded protein: CSPLAGFEQFF.

This rearrangement joins TRBV7-9 to TRBJ2-1; unclear D gene. The V end lost 0 bases, the J end lost 0 bases, and 3 bases lay between the germline ends. In germline, CDR1 is SEHNR, CDR2 FQNEAQ (reference sequence). The CDR3 is 14 residues long. The CDR3 protein is CASSLAPSYNEQFF. The CDR3 DNA sequence: TGTGCCAGCAGCTTAGCGCCCTCCTACAATGAGCAGTTCTTC.

The chain recombines TRBV10-3 with TRBJ1-5; tentatively, D is TRBD1 (6 bases). Trimming removed 6 bases at V and 3 bases at J, with 12 bases between. CDR1 ENHRY and CDR2 SYGVKD come from the germline V gene. This CDR3 spans 14 amino acids. The DNA of the CDR3 is TGTGCCATCAGCGGGGGGGGCACCAATCAGCCCCAGCATTTT. Translated: CAISGGGTNQPQHF.

The V call is TRBV20-1, the J call TRBJ2-1, with TRBD2 identical over 12 bases. V shed 6 bases, J shed 5 bases, and the junction held 2 bases outside the gene matches. The CDR3 runs 13 residues. Germline V gene lookup returns CDR1 DFQATT and CDR2 SNEGSKA (reference sequence). The CDR3 protein is CSALAGGHNEQFF. The DNA for the CDR3 is TGCAGTGCCCTAGCGGGGGGGCACAATGAGCAGTTCTTC.

The CDR3 spells CASTLLAGGIDNEQFF. Here the CDR3 DNA reads TGTGCCAGCACCCTACTAGCGGGGGGCATAGACAATGAGCAGTTCTTC. The chain couples TRBV28 to TRBJ2-1; 12 bases line up with TRBD2. The germline CDR1 and CDR2 sequences are MDHEN and SYDVKM. V was pared by 7 bases and J by 5 bases, with 9 bases of the junction left unmatched. CDR3 size: 16 residues.

There are a few counts of this clonotype. This rearrangement joins TRBV5-1 to TRBJ1-2; a possible D gene is TRBD1 (5 bases). The CDR3 is 14 residues long. Trimming took off 3 bases at V and 5 bases at J, with 14 bases between the two ends. The germline gives CDR1 SGHRS, CDR2 YFSETQ. DNA of the CDR3: TGCGCCAGCAGCTCGAGTGGGGCGCGTTATGGCTACACCTTC. It is translated as CASSSSGARYGYTF.

This chain connects TRBV18 to TRBJ2-1; 16 bases are a match to TRBD2. V lost 3 bases to trimming and J lost 7 bases; unmatched junction nucleotides: 12. Germline-derived CDR1 and CDR2 are KGHSH and LQKENI. CDR3 length: 19 residues. CDR3 in DNA: TGTGCCAGCTCACCGCGTCCCGGGACTAGCGGGGGGGCCGTTAATGAGCAGTTCTTC. As protein: CASSPRPGTSGGAVNEQFF.

The gene calls are TRBV3-1 and TRBJ2-1; 10 nucleotides align to TRBD2. The germline V gene encodes CDR1 LGHDT and CDR2 YNNKEL (reference sequence). J gave up 0 bases and V 2 bases, and 4 bases lay outside the gene matches. The CDR3 consists of 17 residues. CDR3 DNA sequence: TGTGCCAGCAGCCAACCGACTAGCGGGTTCTCCTACAATGAGCAGTTCTTC. This translates into CASSQPTSGFSYNEQFF.

This clonotype was recorded many times. CDR3 nucleotide sequence: TGTGCCAGCAGTAGGGGACAGGGTCGAGGAAATGAGCAGTTCTTC. It is translated as CASSRGQGRGNEQFF. J is TRBJ2-1 and V is TRBV6-1; 9 positions agree with TRBD1. Unmatched junction bases numbered 9, after V lost 5 bases and J lost 7 bases. Germline lookup yields CDR1 MNHNS and CDR2 SASEGT. There are 15 residues in the CDR3.

This clonotype appeared a few times. The CDR3 loop reads CATSSPLAGEETQYF. DNA for the CDR3: TGTGCCACCAGCAGTCCATTAGCGGGAGAAGAGACCCAGTACTTC. The chain recombines TRBV15 with TRBJ2-5; 9 bases map to TRBD2. Germline values: CDR1 LNHNV, CDR2 YYDKDF (reference sequence). The ends lost 3 bases at V and 3 bases at J; junction bases unmatched: 5. This CDR3 has 15 amino acids.

This clonotype was picked up many times. V and J are TRBV15 and TRBJ2-7; maybe TRBD2 (5 bases). The CDR3 is made up of 11 amino acids. The germline CDR1 and CDR2 sequences are LNHNV and YYDKDF (reference sequence). Trimming took off 3 bases at V and 7 bases at J, with 7 bases between the two ends. In nucleotides, the CDR3 is TGTGCCACCAGCAGCCGAGGGGAGCAGTACTTC. Amino acids: CATSSRGEQYF.

This clonotype appeared a few times. V and J are TRBV9 and TRBJ1-3; D unresolved. The V gene lost 6 bases and the J gene lost 4 bases, with 14 bases spanning the gap. The CDR3 covers 14 residues. Germline V gene data show CDR1 as SGDLS and CDR2 as YYNGEE. This CDR3 reads CASTPLGSGNTIYF. CDR3 sequence (DNA): TGTGCCAGCACCCCCTTGGGGTCAGGAAACACCATATATTTT.

On this clonotype: A single base separates this from a much larger clone, so it may be a read error. The gene calls are TRBV29-1 and TRBJ2-1; D might be TRBD2 (5 bases). Germline CDR1 and CDR2: SQVTM and ANQGSEA. The germline V and J ends were trimmed by 8 bases and 5 bases, with 16 bases remaining between them. The CDR3 extends over 13 amino acids. In nucleotides, the CDR3 is TGCAGCTTGGTGGGAGCTAACCACAATGAGCAGTTCTTC. Protein sequence: CSLVGANHNEQFF.

The chain has TRBV7-2 and TRBJ2-3; 7 bases line up with TRBD2. The trim removed 5 bases at V and 1 base at J, leaving 9 bases unmatched. Germline CDR1 and CDR2: SGHTA and FQGNSA. The CDR3 sequence is 16 residues long. CDR3 sequence: CASSPSVRGGTDTQYF. As DNA, the CDR3 is TGTGCCAGCAGCCCTAGCGTTCGGGGGGGCACAGATACGCAGTATTTT.

The CDR3 sequence: CSARLAGVQRNEQFF. The CDR3 DNA follows: TGCAGTGCTAGGCTAGCGGGGGTTCAGAGGAATGAGCAGTTCTTC. The chain employs TRBV20-1 and TRBJ2-1; 10 nucleotides line up with TRBD2. The CDR3 consists of 15 residues. The germline V gene encodes CDR1 DFQATT and CDR2 SNEGSKA (reference sequence). V dropped 3 bases and J dropped 7; count of bases not matched to a gene: 9.

This clonotype was counted between two and nine times. The V and J genes are TRBV11-2 and TRBJ2-7; the D gene is possibly TRBD1 (5 bases). Germline CDR1 reads SGHAT; CDR2 reads FQNNGV. The germline V and J ends were trimmed by 3 bases and 2 bases, with 11 bases remaining between them. The CDR3 totals 14 residues. Here the CDR3 reads CASSFWQGPYEQYF. In DNA form, the CDR3 reads TGTGCCAGCAGCTTTTGGCAGGGTCCCTACGAGCAGTACTTC.